Listed below are T cell receptor beta chains from one sample, sequenced in a study of T cells in Graves' hyperthyroidism and ophthalmopathy. TCRdb called the multiplex PCR reads again in MiXCR, with one record for every CDR3 protein. This sample carries roughly 800,000 distinct CDR3 sequences, more than 30% of them seen once, and the ten largest clones take 7% to 10%. Sequences were obtained from blood. These TCRs come from a man younger than 35 with Graves' hyperthyroidism. The CDR3 runs from the conserved cysteine through the conserved F or W. The D gene is left open where the match is weak. Clone sizes are given selectively: once, few, many, or a class where the clone is expanded.

cdr3_nt cdr3_aa cdr3_length v_call d_call j_call clone_size
TGCGCCAGCGCCTTCCCCGGGACGGACTTCTATGGCTACACCTTC CASAFPGTDFYGYTF 15 TRBV5-1 NA TRBJ1-2 NA
TGTGCCAGCAGTTTAGAGGTGGGGGTCGGAGAGACCCAGTACTTC CASSLEVGVGETQYF 15 TRBV12-3/TRBV12-4 NA TRBJ2-5 NA
TGTGCCAGCAGTGACTACAGGGGCCCGGGGTATGGCTACACCTTC CASSDYRGPGYGYTF 15 TRBV6-5 TRBD1 TRBJ1-2 NA
TGTGCCAGCAGCTGGGGCGGGACAGCCATGAACACTGCAGCTTTCTTT CASSWGGTAMNTAAFF 16 TRBV11-2 TRBD1 TRBJ1-1 NA
TGCGCCAGCAGCCGAGGACTAGCGGGAGACCATTACGAGCAGTACTTC CASSRGLAGDHYEQYF 16 TRBV4-1 TRBD2 TRBJ2-7 NA
TGTGCTAGCATTACAACAGGGGTAAACTATGGCTACACCTTC CASITTGVNYGYTF 14 TRBV25-1 TRBD1 TRBJ1-2 NA
TGTGCCAGCAGCACTACAGGGCTCACTGGAAACACCATATATTTT CASSTTGLTGNTIYF 15 TRBV9 NA TRBJ1-3 many
TGTGCCTGGAGTGTGACTAGCGGGAATTACGAGCAGTACTTC CAWSVTSGNYEQYF 14 TRBV30 TRBD2 TRBJ2-7 NA
TGTGCCATCAGTTACTCACAGGGTGGGGAAAAACTGTTTTTT CAISYSQGGEKLFF 14 TRBV6-5 NA TRBJ1-4 NA
TGCGCCAGCAGCTTGGATGGCAAGAACACTGAAGCTTTCTTT CASSLDGKNTEAFF 14 TRBV5-1 NA TRBJ1-1 many
TGTGCCAGCACCCGGACAGGGGGCGAAGCTTTCTTT CASTRTGGEAFF 12 TRBV6-6 TRBD1 TRBJ1-1 NA
TGTGCCAGTAGTCCCTTCCGACTAGCGGAGAACACCGGGGAGCTGTTTTTT CASSPFRLAENTGELFF 17 TRBV19 TRBD2 TRBJ2-2 NA
TGCAGCGCAAATCAGGGGGCAGGAACTGAAGCTTTCTTT CSANQGAGTEAFF 13 TRBV29-1 TRBD1 TRBJ1-1 NA
TGTGCCAGCAGCCAAGGATTCCTTCAGCCCCAGCATTTT CASSQGFLQPQHF 13 TRBV3-1 NA TRBJ1-5 NA
TGTGCCACCAGTCGGACTGTGGCTAGCACTGAAGCTTTCTTT CATSRTVASTEAFF 14 TRBV24-1 NA TRBJ1-1 many
TGTGCCAGCAGCCAAGCCCGGGGGGCGGAGACCCAGTACTTC CASSQARGAETQYF 14 TRBV4-1 NA TRBJ2-5 NA